A single sample is the source of the 29 T cell receptor beta chains below, sequenced in a study of beta chain features in type 1 diabetes. General study results and limits: Shorter TCRB CDR3s, moderately but significantly so, marked every one of the four CD4+ subsets in Type 1 diabetes patients.

Every bit of the isolated RNA underwent reverse transcription, so sequencing read expressed TCRB transcripts. Method: immunoSEQ multiplex PCR; TCRdb's copy keeps in-frame clones and lacks some. The data show some 240,000 clones, with approximately 16% seen just once and approximately 0.087% held by the top ten. Their antigens are not known. The sample consisted of naive CD4+ T cells from blood. Source of these receptors: a man aged 25 to 40 with type 1 diabetes.

The sample holds a few counts of this clone. The chain combines TRBV5-1 with TRBJ2-7, with 10 bases lining up with TRBD2. The V gene's germline CDR1 is SGHRS and CDR2 YFSETQ. V lost 0 bases and J lost 0; bases outside the gene matches: 12. CDR3 size: 19 residues. The CDR3, as DNA: TGCGCCAGCAGCTTGGAAAGAGGTAGCGGGAGGAAGGGCTCCTACGAGCAGTACTTC. This codes for CASSLERGSGRKGSYEQYF.

The DNA of the CDR3 is TGTGCCAGCAGCTTACAGAAGAATGAAAAACTGTTTTTT. Translating gives CASSLQKNEKLFF. V usage is TRBV7-9 and J usage is TRBJ1-4; D not certain. CDR1 is SEHNR, CDR2 FQNEAQ, per germline (reference sequence). CDR3 length equals 13 residues. V dropped 2 bases and J dropped 5 bases, with 6 bases sitting between them.

J is TRBJ2-1 and V is TRBV7-9; the D is unclear. CDR3 length equals 13 residues. Germline V gene lookup returns CDR1 SEHNR and CDR2 FQNEAQ (reference sequence). CDR3 in DNA: TGTGGACCGGAAGTGAGCTCCTACAATGAGCAGTTCTTC. Translating it yields CGPEVSSYNEQFF.

This clone came up a few times. The chain recombines TRBV28 with TRBJ1-4; no clear D. Trimming removed 10 bases from V and 8 bases from J, with 20 bases in between. CDR3 size: 14 residues. CDR1 and CDR2 (germline): MDHEN, SYDVKM. As DNA, the CDR3 is TGTGCCACCAAGCTATCATCTTACCGGGAAAAACTGTTTTTT. This sequence encodes CATKLSSYREKLFF.

This clone has only a few counts. CDR3 sequence (DNA): TGTGCCAGCAGCCAATCGGGAGGGGGCCTTGATCAGCCCCAGCATTTT. As protein: CASSQSGGGLDQPQHF. The rearrangement uses TRBV16 and TRBJ1-5, with 7 bases aligning to TRBD1. The trim removed 0 bases at V and 5 bases at J, leaving 7 bases unmatched. The germline V gene has CDR1 KGHSY and CDR2 FQNENV. This CDR3 comprises 16 residues. Based on the CDR3 plus reference TRBV16 and TRBJ1-5, the full variable domain is GEEVAQTPKHLVRGEGQKAKLYCAPIKGHSYVFWYQQVLKNEFKFLISFQNENVFDETGMPKERFSAKCLPNSPCSLEIQATKLEDSAVYFCASSQSGGGLDQPQHFGDGTRLSIL.

V and J are TRBV29-1 and TRBJ1-1; the D is unclear. Germline V gene data show CDR1 as SQVTM and CDR2 as ANQGSEA. V lost 7 bases, J lost 2 bases, and 14 bases lay in between. The CDR3 is made up of 13 amino acids. The CDR3 loop reads CSASPSPNTEAFF. DNA of the CDR3: TGCAGCGCCAGTCCTAGTCCTAACACTGAAGCTTTCTTT.

This chain uses TRBV29-1 with TRBJ1-1, with D tentatively TRBD1 (6 bases). The CDR3 runs to 14 residues. The V gene's germline CDR1 is SQVTM and CDR2 ANQGSEA. V was pared by 6 bases and J by 4 bases, with 18 bases between. CDR3 sequence: CSVGALGRGTEAFF. DNA for the CDR3: TGCAGCGTCGGGGCGCTGGGCAGGGGCACTGAAGCTTTCTTT.

The genes are TRBV29-1 and TRBJ2-5; a weak D match, TRBD1 (6 bases). Trimming removed 4 bases at V and 4 bases at J, with 13 bases between. Germline CDR1 is SQVTM and CDR2 is ANQGSEA. The CDR3 extends over 13 amino acids. Here the CDR3 reads CSVGTGLGETQYF. DNA of the CDR3: TGCAGCGTTGGAACAGGGTTAGGAGAGACCCAGTACTTC. Full variable domain (remainder filled in from reference TRBV29-1 and TRBJ2-5): SAVISQKPSRDICQRGTSLTIQCQVDSQVTMMFWYRQQPGQSLTLIATANQGSEATYESGFVIDKFPISRPNLTFSTLTVSNMSPEDSSIYLCSVGTGLGETQYFGPGTRLLVL.

The gene calls are TRBV27 and TRBJ2-3; D is unresolved. Between the trimmed V and J ends, which lost 5 bases and 2 bases, there was a span of 8 bases. In germline, CDR1 is MNHEY, CDR2 SMNVEV (reference sequence). The CDR3 has 13 residues. This chain's CDR3 is CASSPLATDTQYF. Written as DNA, the CDR3 is TGTGCCAGCAGTCCCCTCGCCACAGATACGCAGTATTTT.

On this clone: The junction shows a germline mismatch at one end, possibly a read error. This chain joins TRBV5-4 and TRBJ2-7, with a tentative D call TRBD2 (5 bases). The length of the CDR3 is 13 residues. The germline gives CDR1 SGHNT, CDR2 YYREEE (reference sequence). DNA for the CDR3: TGTGCCAGCAGCTTGGGACGATCCGCGGGTGTCATCTTC. Its protein is CASSLGRSAGVIF.

This clone has only a few counts. This chain joins TRBV15 and TRBJ1-4; D is ambiguous. Trimming pared 8 bases from V and 0 bases from J, leaving 1 base between. In germline, CDR1 is LNHNV, CDR2 YYDKDF (reference sequence). This CDR3 has 11 amino acids. CDR3 loop: CATATNEKLFF. CDR3 sequence (DNA): TGTGCCACCGCAACTAATGAAAAACTGTTTTTT.

With regard to this clone: Other nucleotide sequences in the sample specify the same CDR3. The chain couples TRBV29-1 to TRBJ1-1; no clear D. The germline gives CDR1 SQVTM, CDR2 ANQGSEA. The CDR3 totals 13 residues. V was pared by 0 bases and J by 1 base, with 6 bases between. For the CDR3, the DNA is TGCAGCGTTGAAGATCCCAGGAACACTGAAGCTTTCTTT. Translated, it gives CSVEDPRNTEAFF.

This clone was observed a few times. The V gene is TRBV5-4, the J gene TRBJ2-5; 10 bases map to TRBD2. The length of the CDR3 is 15 residues. Trimming took 9 bases from V and 5 from J; bases not matched to a gene: 13. Germline-derived CDR1 and CDR2 are SGHNT and YYREEE (reference sequence). CDR3 nucleotide sequence: TGTGCCACGGCGGGCCTAGCGGGAGTTGGTGAGACCCAGTACTTC. This codes for CATAGLAGVGETQYF.

There are a few counts of this clone. The chain combines TRBV7-2 with TRBJ2-1, with D perhaps matching TRBD2 (5 bases). The CDR3 sequence is 14 residues long. Germline V lookup: CDR1 SGHTA, CDR2 FQGNSA. V lost 8 bases, J lost 3 bases, and 14 bases lay in between. The CDR3 DNA reads as TGTGCCAGCGCGAAAGAGGGTCACTACAATGAGCAGTTCTTC. Translation: CASAKEGHYNEQFF.

This chain joins TRBV28 and TRBJ1-2; TRBD1 aligns across 7 bases. CDR3 length: 12 amino acids. Germline CDR1 reads MDHEN; CDR2 reads SYDVKM. V lost 8 bases and J lost 6; bases outside the gene matches: 6. The CDR3 nucleotides are TGTGCCAGCGGACAGGCCGGGCATGGCTACACCTTC. Its translation is CASGQAGHGYTF.

This clone occurred a few times. This chain joins TRBV25-1 and TRBJ1-2; tentative D call: TRBD1 (5 bases). The germline V gene encodes CDR1 MGHDK and CDR2 SYGVNS. The CDR3 covers 14 residues. V was trimmed by 1 base and J by 2 bases, leaving 8 bases between them. The CDR3 region has the DNA TGTGCCAGCAGTGAATCAGGGCGGAACTATGGCTACACCTTC. Its protein product is CASSESGRNYGYTF.

This clone was seen a few times. The chain joins TRBV28 to TRBJ2-1; 8 bases line up with TRBD2. This CDR3 spans 15 amino acids. V lost 6 bases, J lost 8 bases, and 12 bases stayed unmatched. Germline CDR1 is MDHEN and CDR2 is SYDVKM. DNA of the CDR3: TGTGCCAGCAGCGACCCGGGACTAGTAGCGCATGAGCAGTTCTTC. Protein product: CASSDPGLVAHEQFF.

The V call is TRBV27, the J call TRBJ1-1; 7 positions agree with TRBD1. The CDR3 runs 15 residues. CDR1 and CDR2 from the germline V gene are MNHEY and SMNVEV (reference sequence). The ends lost 5 bases at V and 1 base at J; junction bases unmatched: 7. Here the CDR3 DNA reads TGTGCCAGCAGTCCGCCGACAGGGAGGAACACTGAAGCTTTCTTT. As protein: CASSPPTGRNTEAFF.

This clone was observed a handful of times. The chain uses TRBV30 and TRBJ1-2; D is perhaps TRBD1 (5 bases). In germline, CDR1 is GTSNPN, CDR2 SVGIG (reference sequence). V shed 4 bases and J shed 4 bases, with 10 bases lying between them. The CDR3 is 12 amino acids. The CDR3 here is CAWTGSFYGYTF. CDR3 DNA: TGTGCCTGGACAGGGTCCTTCTATGGCTACACCTTC.

The V and J genes are TRBV13 and TRBJ1-1; 9 bases fit TRBD1. Per the germline V gene, CDR1 is PRHDT and CDR2 is FYEKMQ (reference sequence). This CDR3 comprises 15 residues. With 5 bases clipped from V and 5 bases from J, the junction kept 9 bases outside the gene matches. For the CDR3, the DNA is TGTGCCAGCAGCCCGGGACAGGGAGGAATGACTGAAGCTTTCTTT. Protein sequence: CASSPGQGGMTEAFF.

V usage is TRBV19 and J usage is TRBJ1-2; perhaps TRBD1 as D (5 bases). This CDR3 is built from 12 residues. The V end lost 5 bases, the J end lost 6 bases, and 10 bases lay between the germline ends. Germline V gene lookup returns CDR1 LNHDA and CDR2 SQIVND (reference sequence). This chain's CDR3 is CASSDQGNGYTF. The CDR3 nucleotides are TGTGCCAGTAGTGATCAGGGAAATGGCTACACCTTC. The full variable domain, with the rest looked up from reference TRBV19 and TRBJ1-2, is DGGITQSPKYLFRKEGQNVTLSCEQNLNHDAMYWYRQDPGQGLRLIYYSQIVNDFQKGDIAEGYSVSREKKESFPLTVTSAQKNPTAFYLCASSDQGNGYTFGSGTRLTVV.

The J gene is TRBJ2-1, the V gene TRBV29-1; D tentatively fits TRBD1 or TRBD2 (5 bases each). CDR1 and CDR2 from the germline V gene are SQVTM and ANQGSEA. This CDR3 is 13 amino acids long. The CDR3 spells CAGALNYNYEQFF. DNA for the CDR3: TGCGCCGGGGCGCTAAACTACAATTATGAGCAGTTCTTC.

This sequence joins TRBV6-1 and TRBJ2-3; possible D gene TRBD2, 5 bases. V was clipped by 7 bases and J by 8 bases, with 13 bases between them. The CDR3 has 12 residues. CDR1 and CDR2 (germline): MNHNS, SASEGT. The CDR3 region is CASTEYRGTQYF. CDR3 nucleotides: TGTGCCAGCACTGAGTACCGGGGTACGCAGTATTTT.

This chain links TRBV7-9 with TRBJ2-3; the D gene could be TRBD1 or TRBD2 (6 bases each). V lost 0 bases and J lost 4, with 11 bases in between. This CDR3 comprises 15 residues. Germline V gene data show CDR1 as SEHNR and CDR2 as FQNEAQ (reference sequence). CDR3 sequence (DNA): TGTGCCAGCAGCTTAGCTTTGGGGGGCGCAGATACGCAGTATTTT. Translation: CASSLALGGADTQYF.

This clone was observed a few times. The chain combines TRBV7-2 with TRBJ2-3; maybe TRBD2 (6 bases). The CDR3 is made up of 15 amino acids. Germline CDR1 and CDR2: SGHTA and FQGNSA. With 5 bases removed from V and 0 bases from J, the gap between germline ends came to 12 bases. The CDR3 DNA reads TGTGCCAGCAGCCTTCCCGGGAGTAGCACAGATACGCAGTATTTT. Amino acid sequence: CASSLPGSSTDTQYF.

This clone was seen a handful of times. The chain is built from TRBV29-1 and TRBJ2-6; tentatively, D is TRBD1 (5 bases). V lost 6 bases, J lost 1 base, and 13 bases lay in between. Germline V gene data show CDR1 as SQVTM and CDR2 as ANQGSEA. CDR3 length equals 15 residues. The DNA of the CDR3 is TGCAGCGTGGGGCGGTCTTTATCTGGGGCCAACGTCCTGACTTTC. This codes for CSVGRSLSGANVLTF.

This clone was picked up a small number of times. The V call is TRBV29-1, the J call TRBJ2-1; D is uncertain. Germline lookup yields CDR1 SQVTM and CDR2 ANQGSEA. V lost 3 bases, J lost 4 bases, and 10 bases lay in between. The CDR3 is 13 residues long. This CDR3 reads CSVDRQEYNEQFF. CDR3 in DNA: TGCAGCGTTGATCGGCAGGAATACAATGAGCAGTTCTTC.

Only a few counts were recorded for this clone. The V and J genes are TRBV15 and TRBJ2-7; TRBD1 is a possible D gene (5 bases). V was cut by 4 bases and J by 6 bases, with 13 bases left in between. Germline CDR1 is LNHNV and CDR2 is YYDKDF (reference sequence). This CDR3 spans 13 amino acids. The CDR3 region has the DNA TGTGCCACCAGCATAAATACAGGTTTCGAGCAGTACTTC. Its translation is CATSINTGFEQYF.

This sequence joins TRBV6-1 and TRBJ1-1, with no clear D. This CDR3 is 15 amino acids long. CDR1 is MNHNS, CDR2 SASEGT, per germline. V was cut by 4 bases and J by 4 bases, with 16 bases left in between. CDR3 bases: TGTGCCAGCAGTGGCCGGGGAGGGATCGCCACTGAAGCTTTCTTT. This sequence encodes CASSGRGGIATEAFF.